Listed below are T cell receptor beta chains from one sample, sequenced in a study of molecular identifiers for immune sequencing clone quantification. Via MiXCR, TCRdb re-called the PCR reads, giving one row per CDR3 protein. In the table there are 600,000 to 650,000 distinct CDR3 sequences, just under 20% of which are singletons. Sequences were obtained from naive CD8+ T cells from blood, with Jurkat cell RNA spiked in. The receptors were sampled from a human donor in good health. Some libraries in this study had Jurkat cell RNA spiked in. Both conserved end residues are part of each CDR3. D genes are given only for firm matches. Size tells how often a clone was seen (once, few, many) or the class of an expanded clone, and some rows leave it out.

clone size,D gene,J gene,V gene,CDR3 protein,CDR3 DNA
many,.,TRBJ1-2,TRBV29-1,CSVEEVIGYGYTF,TGCAGCGTTGAAGAAGTTATCGGATATGGCTACACCTTC
many,.,TRBJ1-5,TRBV2,CASKVLGPGQPQHF,TGTGCCAGCAAAGTATTGGGGCCTGGGCAGCCCCAGCATTTT
many,.,TRBJ1-3,TRBV28,CASSFWADSGNTIYF,TGTGCCAGCAGTTTTTGGGCAGACTCTGGAAACACCATATATTTT
.,TRBD1,TRBJ2-7,TRBV5-8,CASSTTGQVGEQYF,TGTGCCAGCAGCACAACTGGACAGGTTGGCGAGCAGTACTTC
many,TRBD1,TRBJ2-4,TRBV7-2,CASSLESGQGHF,TGTGCCAGCAGCTTAGAGTCCGGACAGGGGCACTTC
few,TRBD2,TRBJ2-1,TRBV7-6,CASSSPSGIVSEQFF,TGTGCCAGCAGCAGCCCTAGCGGTATTGTTAGTGAGCAGTTCTTC
.,.,TRBJ2-3,TRBV6-5,CASSKDEGYEDTQYF,TGTGCCAGCAGTAAGGACGAGGGGTATGAAGATACGCAGTATTTT
once,.,TRBJ1-2,TRBV7-6,CASKGGRGYDYTF,TGTGCCAGCAAAGGGGGGCGAGGCTATGACTACACCTTC
few,.,TRBJ2-2,TRBV7-8,CASRYGAGTGELFF,TGTGCCAGCAGATACGGGGCAGGCACCGGGGAGCTGTTTTTT
many,.,TRBJ1-3,TRBV7-8,CASTPRPNSGNTIYF,TGTGCCAGCACTCCTAGACCTAACTCTGGAAACACCATATATTTT
many,.,TRBJ1-5,TRBV6-6,CASTRQWGEDQPQHF,TGTGCCAGCACCAGACAATGGGGGGAGGATCAGCCCCAGCATTTT
many,TRBD2,TRBJ2-5,TRBV27,CASSALAGGKETQYF,TGTGCCAGCAGTGCGCTAGCGGGAGGGAAAGAGACCCAGTACTTC
many,TRBD2,TRBJ2-5,TRBV10-3,CAISEPLAGALQETQYF,TGTGCCATCAGTGAGCCCCTAGCGGGAGCGCTCCAAGAGACCCAGTACTTC
few,.,TRBJ2-1,TRBV25-1,CASSELSDFNEQFF,TGTGCCAGCAGTGAACTCTCGGACTTCAATGAGCAGTTCTTC
many,TRBD1,TRBJ2-1,TRBV2,CASKEQGAMDEQFF,TGTGCCAGCAAGGAACAGGGGGCAATGGATGAGCAGTTCTTC
many,.,TRBJ1-1,TRBV3-1,CASSSLGRNTEAFF,TGTGCCAGCAGTTCATTAGGTCGAAACACTGAAGCTTTCTTT
many,TRBD1,TRBJ2-7,TRBV25-1,CASSEWDSTYEQYF,TGTGCCAGCAGTGAATGGGACAGTACCTACGAGCAGTACTTC
many,TRBD1,TRBJ2-3,TRBV28,CASSLSGGSDTQYF,TGTGCCAGCAGTTTATCAGGGGGCAGTGATACGCAGTATTTT
.,TRBD1,TRBJ2-7,TRBV30,CAAGQGVSYEQYF,TGTGCCGCCGGACAGGGAGTATCCTACGAGCAGTACTTC
few,.,TRBJ2-6,TRBV4-1,CASSQRSSMSSGANVLTF,TGCGCCAGCAGCCAGCGCAGCTCCATGTCTTCTGGGGCCAACGTCCTGACTTTC
many,TRBD2,TRBJ2-3,TRBV13,CASSFWTSGTDTQYF,TGTGCCAGCAGCTTTTGGACTAGCGGGACAGATACGCAGTATTTT
many,.,TRBJ2-7,TRBV20-1,CSARVARPDYEQYF,TGCAGTGCTAGAGTGGCGAGGCCCGACTACGAGCAGTACTTC
many,TRBD1,TRBJ1-2,TRBV5-4,CASSPWTGANYGYTF,TGTGCCAGCAGCCCCTGGACAGGTGCTAACTATGGCTACACCTTC
many,TRBD1,TRBJ2-7,TRBV4-1,CASSMGQETYEQYF,TGCGCCAGCAGCATGGGACAGGAGACCTACGAGCAGTACTTC
many,.,TRBJ1-1,TRBV16,CASSRVGQSFSEAFF,TGTGCCAGCAGCCGAGTAGGACAGAGTTTCTCTGAAGCTTTCTTT
many,.,TRBJ1-4,TRBV5-5,CASSDVQRVDEKLFF,TGTGCCAGCAGCGACGTTCAGCGAGTAGATGAAAAACTGTTTTTT
.,.,TRBJ2-7,TRBV29-1,CSVEDRDSAYEQYF,TGCAGCGTTGAAGATCGAGATTCCGCCTACGAGCAGTACTTC
many,.,TRBJ2-7,TRBV5-1,CASSLGAGDSYEQYF,TGCGCCAGCAGCTTGGGGGCAGGGGACTCCTACGAGCAGTACTTC
many,.,TRBJ2-3,TRBV6-2/TRBV6-3,CASSSLTDTQYF,TGTGCCAGCAGTTCCCTCACAGATACGCAGTATTTT
.,TRBD2,TRBJ2-3,TRBV7-3,CASSLVSGTSGEYDTDTKYF,TGTGCCAGCAGCTTAGTGTCGGGGACTAGCGGTGAATATGACACAGATACGAAGTATTTT
many,.,TRBJ1-2,TRBV29-1,CSVGGGEVLGYTF,TGCAGCGTCGGGGGGGGCGAAGTTCTTGGCTACACCTTC
few,.,TRBJ1-2,TRBV5-1,CASSFAVANYGYTF,TGCGCCAGCAGCTTCGCAGTCGCTAACTATGGCTACACCTTC
.,.,TRBJ2-2,TRBV27,CASSWGTRNTGELFF,TGTGCCAGCAGTTGGGGGACCAGGAACACCGGGGAGCTGTTTTTT
many,.,TRBJ1-1,TRBV27,CASSLSSAGTEAFF,TGTGCCAGCAGTTTATCGTCAGCTGGCACTGAAGCTTTCTTT
many,.,TRBJ2-4,TRBV7-9,CASSPFGDIQYF,TGTGCCAGCAGCCCGTTCGGTGACATTCAGTACTTC
.,.,TRBJ1-2,TRBV4-1,CASSQEMRGRVYGYTF,TGCGCCAGCAGCCAAGAAATGAGGGGCAGGGTCTATGGCTACACCTTC
many,TRBD1,TRBJ1-1,TRBV6-1,CASSPIVRTGDVTEAFF,TGTGCCAGCAGCCCAATTGTACGGACAGGGGATGTGACTGAAGCTTTCTTT
few,TRBD2,TRBJ2-5,TRBV27,CASSPRLAGGLMETQYF,TGTGCCAGCAGTCCCCGACTAGCGGGAGGGCTTATGGAGACCCAGTACTTC
many,TRBD1,TRBJ1-1,TRBV10-2,CASSEWAGQIEAFF,TGCGCCAGCAGTGAGTGGGCGGGACAGATTGAAGCTTTCTTT
once,TRBD1,TRBJ2-7,TRBV28,CAGSPGTGVEQYF,TGTGCCGGCAGTCCCGGGACAGGGGTCGAGCAGTACTTC
few,TRBD2,TRBJ2-1,TRBV12-3/TRBV12-4,CASSLRPSGIKGNEQFF,TGTGCCAGCAGTTTGAGGCCTAGCGGGATCAAGGGGAATGAGCAGTTCTTC
.,TRBD1,TRBJ1-1,TRBV18,CASSPDRGGGRGPVLRTEAFF,TGTGCCAGCTCGCCTGACAGGGGGGGGGGCAGGGGGCCCGTCTTGCGGACTGAAGCTTTCTTT
.,.,TRBJ2-3,TRBV27,CASSPSGQVGDTQYF,TGTGCCAGCAGCCCCTCGGGGCAAGTGGGAGATACGCAGTATTTT
few,TRBD2,TRBJ2-1,TRBV6-2/TRBV6-3,CASSYSPRLAVDNEQFF,TGTGCCAGCAGTTATTCCCCAAGACTAGCGGTCGACAATGAGCAGTTCTTC
many,.,TRBJ2-2,TRBV3-1,CASSQVMRSRNTGELFF,TGTGCCAGCAGCCAAGTTATGAGGAGCCGGAACACCGGGGAGCTGTTTTTT
many,.,TRBJ2-1,TRBV11-2,CASSQSGDVNEQFF,TGTGCCAGCAGCCAAAGTGGGGATGTCAATGAGCAGTTCTTC
many,.,TRBJ2-1,TRBV2,CASSETWQGRGEQFF,TGTGCCAGCAGTGAAACGTGGCAGGGACGGGGTGAGCAGTTCTTC
many,.,TRBJ2-1,TRBV24-1,CATSTASGGGWNNEQFF,TGTGCCACCAGCACCGCTTCGGGAGGGGGCTGGAACAATGAGCAGTTCTTC
many,TRBD1,TRBJ1-5,TRBV5-5,CASSRSGQGDQPQHF,TGTGCCAGCAGCCGCTCGGGACAGGGGGATCAGCCCCAGCATTTT
.,.,TRBJ2-3,TRBV5-1,CASSLGLVKNTDTQYF,TGCGCCAGCAGCTTGGGACTAGTGAAAAACACAGATACGCAGTATTTT
few,.,TRBJ1-1,TRBV12-3/TRBV12-4,CASSLGQRPGDTEAFF,TGTGCCAGCAGTTTAGGACAGCGACCTGGAGACACTGAAGCTTTCTTT